These 2 T cell receptor beta chains originate from one sample sequenced in a study of shared clonotypes between healthy human individuals. This table comes from immunoSEQ multiplex PCR, and its TCRdb copy is limited to in-frame clones, with some not included. The sample has around 500,000 clones; about 76% are singletons. The specimen was PBMCs. The receptors derive from a woman in her thirties or forties in good health. Some clones in this sample may be carry-over from other donors' samples.

V is TRBV2 and J is TRBJ2-7; TRBD1 aligns across 8 bases. The V segment lost 8 bases and the J segment 5 bases; nucleotides outside the gene matches: 2. Germline loops: CDR1 SNHLY, CDR2 FYNNEI. The CDR3 consists of 11 residues. The CDR3 region is CASQTGDEQYF. CDR3 nucleotides: TGTGCCAGCCAGACAGGGGACGAGCAGTACTTC. The full variable domain, in which reference TRBV2 and TRBJ2-7 provide the parts outside the CDR3, is EPEVTQTPSHQVTQMGQEVILRCVPISNHLYFYWYRQILGQKVEFLVSFYNNEISEKSEIFDDQFSVERPDGSNFTLKIRSTKLEDSAMYFCASQTGDEQYFGPGTRLTVT.

V is TRBV28 and J is TRBJ2-7; 8 nucleotides match TRBD1. Germline V lookup: CDR1 MDHEN, CDR2 SYDVKM. The junction had 9 bases not matched to a gene; V was cut back by 7 bases and J by 1 base. The CDR3 runs 15 residues. CDR3 nucleotides: TGTGCCAGCACTGACCCCGGGACAGGTTCCTACGAGCAGTACTTC. Translated, it gives CASTDPGTGSYEQYF.